One and the same sample provided the 12 T cell receptor beta chains below, sequenced in a study of blood T cell repertoires in COVID-19 (dated by TCRdb to about 2020). The library relied on the immunoSEQ multiplex PCR assay. TCRdb stores this immuneACCESS table with in-frame sequences only. Part of the clones is absent; in the studies checked, under half of the shortfall reflects unresolved V genes, and no reason is known for the rest. The sample includes around 95,000 clones, with more than 65% observed a single time. Clones ranked in the top ten supply over 30% of the sample. The sample comprised peripheral blood. The receptors originated from a man aged 65 to 79 with active or convalescent COVID-19.

This chain links TRBV5-4 with TRBJ1-2; D is perhaps TRBD1 (5 bases). CDR3 size: 14 residues. Trimming cost V 0 bases and J 4 bases, with 10 bases left between them. CDR1 and CDR2 (germline): SGHNT, YYREEE (reference sequence). The CDR3 sequence is CASSLGRGIYGYTF. CDR3 in DNA: TGTGCCAGCAGCTTGGGAAGGGGAATCTATGGCTACACCTTC.

This clone was counted only a few times. The chain links TRBV6-2 or TRBV6-3 to TRBJ1-6; D call uncertain. The V gene lost 6 bases and the J gene lost 7 bases, with 22 bases spanning the gap. The germline CDR1 and CDR2 sequences are MNHEY and SVGEGT. The CDR3 covers 17 residues. The DNA of the CDR3 is TGTGCCAGCAGCCCCAGTCCAGCCGGGAGGATGAATTCACCCCTCCACTTT. It is translated as CASSPSPAGRMNSPLHF.

This chain uses TRBV6-2 or TRBV6-3 with TRBJ1-5; perhaps TRBD1 as D (6 bases). Germline V gene sequence: CDR1 MNHEY, CDR2 SVGEGT. The CDR3 length is 16 residues. V lost 2 bases and J lost 2, with 13 bases in between. Written as DNA, the CDR3 is TGTGCCAGCAGTTACCTCGACAGGATTGGCAATCAGCCCCAGCATTTT. Translating it yields CASSYLDRIGNQPQHF.

V gene TRBV3-1 (or the pseudogene TRBV3-2) combines with J gene TRBJ1-1, with D perhaps matching TRBD1 (6 bases). V was pared by 4 bases and J by 2 bases, with 20 bases between. Germline loops: CDR1 LGHDT, CDR2 YNNKEL (reference sequence). The CDR3 spans 17 residues. CDR3 in amino acids: CASSLERGLGYNTEAFF. Here the CDR3 DNA reads TGTGCCAGCAGCCTTGAGAGGGGGTTGGGCTACAACACTGAAGCTTTCTTT.

The gene calls are TRBV19 and TRBJ2-5, with D perhaps TRBD2 (5 bases). The CDR3 length is 15 residues. CDR1 is LNHDA, CDR2 SQIVND, per germline (reference sequence). Trimming took off 5 bases at V and 4 bases at J, with 17 bases between the two ends. CDR3 region: CASSSLAGPRETQYF. In DNA form, the CDR3 reads TGTGCCAGTAGTTCCCTAGCAGGACCACGAGAGACCCAGTACTTC.

The chain has TRBV7-6 and TRBJ1-6; perhaps TRBD1 as D (6 bases). CDR1 and CDR2 from the germline V gene are SGHVS and FNYEAQ. V was cut by 1 base and J by 9 bases, with 13 bases left in between. This CDR3 has 15 residues. CDR3 in amino acids: CASSLEGRGVSPLHF. For the CDR3, the DNA is TGTGCCAGCAGCTTAGAGGGCAGGGGTGTTTCACCCCTCCACTTT.

The chain recombines TRBV5-8 with TRBJ2-7; TRBD2 matches 8 bases. From germline, CDR1 is SGHTS and CDR2 YDEGEE. The CDR3 has 16 amino acids. Trimming removed 0 bases from V and 2 bases from J; junction bases left unmatched: 7. The CDR3 coding sequence is TGTGCCAGCAGCTTGGGCGACGGGAGGGGCCCCTACGAGCAGTACTTC. Protein sequence: CASSLGDGRGPYEQYF.

The CDR3 bases are TGTGCCAGCAGCCAACGACCGGGACAGATGAACACTGAAGCTTTCTTT. As protein: CASSQRPGQMNTEAFF. V gene TRBV7-9 combines with J gene TRBJ1-1; TRBD1 matches 7 bases. Per the germline V gene, CDR1 is SEHNR and CDR2 is FQNEAQ (reference sequence). The CDR3 extends over 16 amino acids. V shed 5 bases, J shed 0 bases, and the junction held 9 bases outside the gene matches.

The V gene is TRBV5-6, the J gene TRBJ1-2; 7 bases line up with TRBD1. V shed 0 bases and J 3 bases; nucleotides not matched to a gene: 5. Germline assignment: CDR1 SGHDT and CDR2 YYEEEE. The CDR3 is made up of 15 amino acids. Here the CDR3 DNA reads TGTGCCAGCAGCTTGGGCAGGGGGATTGACTATGGCTACACCTTC. Protein: CASSLGRGIDYGYTF.

About this clone itself: This same CDR3 is encoded by further DNA sequences in the sample. V and J are TRBV24-1 and TRBJ2-2; the D gene is possibly TRBD2 (5 bases). Germline V CDR1 and CDR2: KGHDR, SFDVKD. This CDR3 contains 14 residues. The germline V and J ends were trimmed by 1 base and 4 bases, with 6 bases remaining between them. The CDR3 here is CATSDFGSTGELFF. DNA for the CDR3: TGTGCCACCAGTGATTTTGGGAGCACCGGGGAGCTGTTTTTT.

This clone was picked up a small number of times. The rearrangement uses TRBV7-2 and TRBJ2-2; no clear D. Germline CDR1 is SGHTA and CDR2 is FQGNSA. This CDR3 is built from 16 residues. V was cut by 2 bases and J by 1 base, with 11 bases left in between. Written as DNA, the CDR3 is TGTGCCAGCAGCTTATTATCTACCGTGAACACCGGGGAGCTGTTTTTT. It yields the protein CASSLLSTVNTGELFF. The whole variable domain, filled in from reference TRBV7-2 and TRBJ2-2, reads GAGVSQSPSNKVTEKGKDVELRCDPISGHTALYWYRQSLGQGLEFLIYFQGNSAPDKSGLPSDRFSAERTGGSVSTLTIQRTQQEDSAVYLCASSLLSTVNTGELFFGEGSRLTVL.

The chain has TRBV12-3 or TRBV12-4 and TRBJ2-7; TRBD2 might be the D (5 bases). The CDR3 is 13 residues long. Trimming stripped 3 bases from V and 3 bases from J, with 9 bases between. CDR3 DNA sequence: TGTGCCAGCAGTTTTGTAAGCGGCTACGAGCAGTACTTC. Protein product: CASSFVSGYEQYF.